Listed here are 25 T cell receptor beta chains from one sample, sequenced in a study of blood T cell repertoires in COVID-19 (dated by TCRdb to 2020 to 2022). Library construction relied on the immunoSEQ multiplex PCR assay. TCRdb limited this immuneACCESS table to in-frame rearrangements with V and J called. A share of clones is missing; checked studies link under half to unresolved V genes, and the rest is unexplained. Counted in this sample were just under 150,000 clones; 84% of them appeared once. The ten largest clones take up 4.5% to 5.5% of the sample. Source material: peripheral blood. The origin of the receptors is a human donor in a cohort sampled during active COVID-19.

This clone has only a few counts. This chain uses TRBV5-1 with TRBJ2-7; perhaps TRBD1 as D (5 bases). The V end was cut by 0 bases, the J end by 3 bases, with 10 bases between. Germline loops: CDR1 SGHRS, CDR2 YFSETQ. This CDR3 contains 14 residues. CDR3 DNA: TGCGCCAGCAGCTTGGTGGCAGGGAACTACGAGCAGTACTTC. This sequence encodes CASSLVAGNYEQYF.

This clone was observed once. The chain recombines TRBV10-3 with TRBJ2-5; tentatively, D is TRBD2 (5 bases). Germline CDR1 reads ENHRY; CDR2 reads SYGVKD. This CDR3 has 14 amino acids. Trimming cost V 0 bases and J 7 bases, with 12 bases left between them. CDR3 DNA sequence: TGTGCCATCAGTGAGTCGTTGACTACGGGGACCCAGTACTTC. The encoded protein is CAISESLTTGTQYF.

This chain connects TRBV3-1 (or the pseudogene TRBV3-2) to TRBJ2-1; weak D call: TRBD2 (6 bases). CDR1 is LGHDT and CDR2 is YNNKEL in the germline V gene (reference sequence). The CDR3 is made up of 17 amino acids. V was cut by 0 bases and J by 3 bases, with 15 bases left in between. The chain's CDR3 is CASSQDLGRGNYNEQFF. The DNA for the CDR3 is TGTGCCAGCAGCCAAGATCTCGGGCGGGGAAACTACAATGAGCAGTTCTTC.

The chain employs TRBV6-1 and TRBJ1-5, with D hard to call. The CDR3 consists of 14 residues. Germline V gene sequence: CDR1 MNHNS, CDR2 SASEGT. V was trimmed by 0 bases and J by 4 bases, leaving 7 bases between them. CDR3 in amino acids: CASSEAAGNQPQHF. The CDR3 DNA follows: TGTGCCAGCAGTGAAGCGGCAGGTAATCAGCCCCAGCATTTT.

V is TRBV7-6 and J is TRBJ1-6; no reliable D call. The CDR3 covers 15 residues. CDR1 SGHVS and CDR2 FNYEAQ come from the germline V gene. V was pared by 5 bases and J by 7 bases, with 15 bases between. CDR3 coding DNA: TGTGCCAGCAGCCCTTTTTCAGGTCCGAATTCACCCCTCCACTTT. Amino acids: CASSPFSGPNSPLHF.

CDR3 DNA: TGTGCCAGCAGCCCACAGGGTAGCGGGGGGCGACGAACCACAGATACGCAGTATTTT. Encoded protein: CASSPQGSGGRRTTDTQYF. The V and J genes are TRBV9 and TRBJ2-3; TRBD2 agrees at 10 bases. CDR3 length: 19 residues. Germline CDR1 reads SGDLS; CDR2 reads YYNGEE. J lost 2 bases, V lost 4 bases, and 16 bases had no gene match.

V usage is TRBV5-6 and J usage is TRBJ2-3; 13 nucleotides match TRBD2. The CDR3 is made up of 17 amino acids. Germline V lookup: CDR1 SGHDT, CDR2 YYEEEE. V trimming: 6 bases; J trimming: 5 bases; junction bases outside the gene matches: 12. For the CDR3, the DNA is TGTGCCAGCAATAATAGGACTAGCGGGGGCTGGGTAGATACGCAGTATTTT. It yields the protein CASNNRTSGGWVDTQYF.

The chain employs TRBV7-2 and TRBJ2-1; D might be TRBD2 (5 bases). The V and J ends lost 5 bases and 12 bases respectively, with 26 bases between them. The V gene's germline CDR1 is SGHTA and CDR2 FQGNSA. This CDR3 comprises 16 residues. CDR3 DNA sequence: TGTGCCAGCAGCACCCTGGACTTAGGAGAGTGGTTCGTGCAGTTCTTC. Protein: CASSTLDLGEWFVQFF.

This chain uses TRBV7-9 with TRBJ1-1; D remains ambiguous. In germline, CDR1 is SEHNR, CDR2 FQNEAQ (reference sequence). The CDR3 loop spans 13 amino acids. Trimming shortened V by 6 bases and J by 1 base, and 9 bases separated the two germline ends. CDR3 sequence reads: CASSPKRNTEAFF. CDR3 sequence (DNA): TGTGCCAGCAGTCCGAAGAGGAACACTGAAGCTTTCTTT.

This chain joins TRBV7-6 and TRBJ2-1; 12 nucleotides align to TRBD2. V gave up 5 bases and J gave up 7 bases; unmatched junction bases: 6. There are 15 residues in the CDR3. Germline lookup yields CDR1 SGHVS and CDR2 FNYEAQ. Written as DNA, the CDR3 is TGTGCCAGCAGCCCAGGACTAGCGGGGTTTAATGAGCAGTTCTTC. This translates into CASSPGLAGFNEQFF.

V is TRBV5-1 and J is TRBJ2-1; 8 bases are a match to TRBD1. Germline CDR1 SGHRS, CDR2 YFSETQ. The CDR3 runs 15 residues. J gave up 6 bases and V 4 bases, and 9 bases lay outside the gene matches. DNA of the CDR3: TGCGCCAGCAGCGCGAGAACCCAGGGGGCCAATGAGCAGTTCTTC. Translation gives CASSARTQGANEQFF.

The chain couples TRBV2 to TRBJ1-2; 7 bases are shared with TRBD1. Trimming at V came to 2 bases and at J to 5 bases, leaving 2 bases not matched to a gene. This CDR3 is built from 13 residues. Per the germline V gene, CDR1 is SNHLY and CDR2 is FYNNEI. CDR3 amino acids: CASSEQGDYGYTF. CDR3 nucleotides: TGTGCCAGCAGTGAACAGGGGGATTATGGCTACACCTTC. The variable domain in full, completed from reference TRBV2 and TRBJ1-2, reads EPEVTQTPSHQVTQMGQEVILRCVPISNHLYFYWYRQILGQKVEFLVSFYNNEISEKSEIFDDQFSVERPDGSNFTLKIRSTKLEDSAMYFCASSEQGDYGYTFGSGTRLTVV.

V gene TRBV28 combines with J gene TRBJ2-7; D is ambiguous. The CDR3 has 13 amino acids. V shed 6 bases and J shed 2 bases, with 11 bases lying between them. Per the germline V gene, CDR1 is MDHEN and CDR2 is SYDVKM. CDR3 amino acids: CASRQVDTYEQYF. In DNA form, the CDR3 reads TGTGCCAGCAGGCAGGTGGATACCTACGAGCAGTACTTC.

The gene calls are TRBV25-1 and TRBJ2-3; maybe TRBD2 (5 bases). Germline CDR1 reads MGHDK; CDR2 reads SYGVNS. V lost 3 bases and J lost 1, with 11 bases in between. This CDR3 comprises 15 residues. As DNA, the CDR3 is TGTGCCAGCAGTGACACGACTATTCGCACAGATACGCAGTATTTT. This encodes CASSDTTIRTDTQYF.

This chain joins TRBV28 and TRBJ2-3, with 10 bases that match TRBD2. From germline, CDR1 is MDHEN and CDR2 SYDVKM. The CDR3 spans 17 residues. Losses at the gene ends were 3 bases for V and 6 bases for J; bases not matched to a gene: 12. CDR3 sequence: CASSFLGPAGGLDTQYF. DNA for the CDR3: TGTGCCAGCAGTTTTTTGGGGCCAGCGGGGGGGCTTGATACGCAGTATTTT.

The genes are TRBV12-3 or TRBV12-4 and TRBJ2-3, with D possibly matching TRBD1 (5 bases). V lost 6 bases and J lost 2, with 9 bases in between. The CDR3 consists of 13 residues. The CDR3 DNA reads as TGTGCCAGCAGCCGACAGCTCACAGATACGCAGTATTTT. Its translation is CASSRQLTDTQYF.

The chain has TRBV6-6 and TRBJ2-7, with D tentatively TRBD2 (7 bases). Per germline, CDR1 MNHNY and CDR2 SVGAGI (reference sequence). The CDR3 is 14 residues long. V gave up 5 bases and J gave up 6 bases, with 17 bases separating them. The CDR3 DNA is TGTGCCAGCAGTACCTGGGGGGGGGCGATCGAGCAGTACTTC. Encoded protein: CASSTWGGAIEQYF.

The CDR3 nucleotides read TGTGCCAGCAGCCTTCGACTAGCGGAATACGAGCAGTACGTC. Its translation: CASSLRLAEYEQYV. J is TRBJ2-7 and V is TRBV7-9; TRBD2 agrees at 9 bases. J was trimmed by 4 bases and V by 5 bases; bases with no gene match: 6. From germline, CDR1 is SEHNR and CDR2 FQNEAQ (reference sequence). CDR3 size: 14 residues.

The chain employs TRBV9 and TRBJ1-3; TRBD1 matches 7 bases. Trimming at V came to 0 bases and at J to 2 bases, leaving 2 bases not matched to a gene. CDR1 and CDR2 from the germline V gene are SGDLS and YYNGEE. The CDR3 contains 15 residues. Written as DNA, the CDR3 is TGTGCCAGCAGCGTAGGTACAGGGGCTGGAAACACCATATATTTT. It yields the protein CASSVGTGAGNTIYF.

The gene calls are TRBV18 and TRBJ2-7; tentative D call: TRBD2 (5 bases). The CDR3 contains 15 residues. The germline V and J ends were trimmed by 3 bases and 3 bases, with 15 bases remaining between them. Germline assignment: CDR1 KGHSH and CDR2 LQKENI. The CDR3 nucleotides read TGTGCCAGCTCACCCGAGGGTAAATCGAACTACGAGCAGTACTTC. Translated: CASSPEGKSNYEQYF.

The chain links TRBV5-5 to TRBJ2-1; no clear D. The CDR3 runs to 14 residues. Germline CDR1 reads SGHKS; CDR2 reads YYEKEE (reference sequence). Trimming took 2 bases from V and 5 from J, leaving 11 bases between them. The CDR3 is CASSFVGAHNEQFF. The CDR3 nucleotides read TGTGCCAGCAGCTTCGTCGGTGCCCACAATGAGCAGTTCTTC. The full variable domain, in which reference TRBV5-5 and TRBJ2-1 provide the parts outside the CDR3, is DAGVTQSPTHLIKTRGQQVTLRCSPISGHKSVSWYQQVLGQGPQFIFQYYEKEERGRGNFPDRFSARQFPNYSSELNVNALLLGDSALYLCASSFVGAHNEQFFGPGTRLTVL.

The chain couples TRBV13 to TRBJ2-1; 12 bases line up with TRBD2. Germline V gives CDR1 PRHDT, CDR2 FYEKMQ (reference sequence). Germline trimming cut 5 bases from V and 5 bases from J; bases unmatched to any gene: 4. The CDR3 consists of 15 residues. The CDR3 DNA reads TGTGCCAGCAGCACCGGACTAGCGGGGAACAATGAGCAGTTCTTC. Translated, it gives CASSTGLAGNNEQFF.

CDR3 amino acids: CASSIRGLAYNTGELFF. The CDR3 DNA sequence: TGTGCCAGTAGTATCCGCGGACTAGCGTATAACACCGGGGAGCTGTTTTTT. V and J are TRBV19 and TRBJ2-2; 9 bases agree with TRBD2. The CDR3 loop spans 17 amino acids. J gave up 2 bases and V 3 bases, and 7 bases lay outside the gene matches. Looked up from germline, CDR1 is LNHDA and CDR2 is SQIVND (reference sequence).

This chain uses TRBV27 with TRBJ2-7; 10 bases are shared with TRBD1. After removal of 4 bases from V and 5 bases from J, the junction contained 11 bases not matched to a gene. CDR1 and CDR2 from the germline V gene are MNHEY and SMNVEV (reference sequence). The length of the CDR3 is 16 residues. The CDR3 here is CASSSLMGQGPHEQYF. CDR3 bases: TGTGCCAGCAGTTCCCTTATGGGACAGGGGCCTCACGAGCAGTACTTC.

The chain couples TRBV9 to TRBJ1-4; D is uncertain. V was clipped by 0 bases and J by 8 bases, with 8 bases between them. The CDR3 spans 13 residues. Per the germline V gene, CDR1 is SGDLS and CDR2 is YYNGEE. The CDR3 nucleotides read TGTGCCAGCAGCGTAGGCGGAGGAGAAAAACTGTTTTTT. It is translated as CASSVGGGEKLFF.